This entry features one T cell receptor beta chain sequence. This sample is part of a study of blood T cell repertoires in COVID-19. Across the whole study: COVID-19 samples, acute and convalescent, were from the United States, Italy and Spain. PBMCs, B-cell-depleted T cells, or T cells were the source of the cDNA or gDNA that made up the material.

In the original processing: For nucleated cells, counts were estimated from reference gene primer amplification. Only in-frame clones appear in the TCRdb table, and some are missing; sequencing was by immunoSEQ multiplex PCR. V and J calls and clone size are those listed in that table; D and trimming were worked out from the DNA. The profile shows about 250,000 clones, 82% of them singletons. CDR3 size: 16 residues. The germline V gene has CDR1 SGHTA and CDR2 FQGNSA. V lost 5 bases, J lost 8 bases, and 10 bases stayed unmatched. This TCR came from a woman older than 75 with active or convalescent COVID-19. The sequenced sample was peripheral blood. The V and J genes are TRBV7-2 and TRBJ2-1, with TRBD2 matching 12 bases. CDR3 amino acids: CASSPQGLAGLDEQFF. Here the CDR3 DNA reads TGTGCCAGCAGCCCCCAAGGACTAGCGGGGCTAGATGAGCAGTTCTTC.